A selection of T cell receptor beta chains follows, all from one sample in a study of response to subunit inactivated influenza vaccine. MiXCR was run by TCRdb on the RT-PCR reads, yielding one entry per CDR3 protein. This table has roughly 550,000 distinct CDR3 sequences, 20% to 25% appearing once. The sample also formed part of further work on T cells expressing NK-cell markers.

The material was CD4+ T cells sorted from PBMCs, obtained 11 to 12 days after vaccination. The receptors come from a man aged 45-65 years who received an inactivated influenza vaccine. CDR3s leave out the opening cysteine and the closing phenylalanine or tryptophan.

>TRBV6-1|TRBJ2-7
ASRGGLAEGTYEQY
>TRBV7-8|TRBJ1-5
ASSNPRGQGRYQPQH
>TRBV11-2|TRBJ2-1
AIEWEQF
>TRBV12-3/TRBV12-4|TRBJ2-5
ASSKQGAFSQETQY
>TRBV7-3|TRBJ2-2
ASSLGVGNTGELF
>TRBV29-1|TRBJ2-3
SVYRGTDTQY
>TRBV19|TRBJ1-6
ASSAGTGGSPLH
>TRBV10-3|TRBJ1-1
AITFEPNTEAF
>TRBV12-5|TRBJ2-3
ASGFQLAGPRPYTDTQY
>TRBV5-1|TRBJ2-1
ASSLQGLRYEQF
>TRBV6-2/TRBV6-3|TRBJ2-1
ASLGGSWNEQF
>TRBV2|TRBJ2-1
ASSEIRRSNEQF
>TRBV5-1|TRBJ2-2
ASRRGGGDTGELF
>TRBV6-1|TRBJ2-1
ASSVIAEPYNEQF
>TRBV5-1|TRBJ2-5
ASSLVGTSSQETQY
>TRBV2|TRBJ1-1
ASTQGIPEAF
>TRBV6-2/TRBV6-3|TRBJ2-3
ASSHGQVEY
>TRBV5-1|TRBJ1-4
ASSSGTGDEKLF
>TRBV7-9|TRBJ2-1
ASSLGTGVNNEQF
>TRBV5-5|TRBJ2-7
ASSLASGSAYEQY
>TRBV7-9|TRBJ2-7
ASSQPSWGQASYEQY
>TRBV20-1|TRBJ1-4
SASSATNEKLF
>TRBV11-2|TRBJ1-2
ASSLVTGTRRVDDGYT
>TRBV5-1|TRBJ1-1
ASSLGTAENTEAF
>TRBV27|TRBJ2-1
ASSLRGLEGTEQF
>TRBV20-1|TRBJ2-7
SAVRGNVDLSNEQY
>TRBV19|TRBJ2-1
ASSIELASYNEQF
>TRBV10-3|TRBJ2-7
AISESDGYEQY
>TRBV27|TRBJ2-4
ASSTPGQISKNIQY
>TRBV12-3/TRBV12-4|TRBJ1-1
ASILGRGAAEAF
>TRBV11-1|TRBJ2-1
ASSLRAGVRDSIVNEQF
>TRBV28|TRBJ2-7
AMGPGLLYEQY
>TRBV11-3|TRBJ2-1
ASSKGGTGLFEQF
>TRBV12-2|TRBJ2-1
ASRPLRDREKYEQF
>TRBV20-1|TRBJ2-3
SAKLAGTTDTQY
>TRBV12-3/TRBV12-4|TRBJ1-1
ASTYRSGGTEAF
>TRBV29-1|TRBJ2-1
SVVARDSYNEQF
>TRBV29-1|TRBJ2-7
SASMTGAYEQY
>TRBV20-1|TRBJ2-1
SARGPLGDEQF
>TRBV20-1|TRBJ2-1
SVGTEVGNEQF
>TRBV11-2|TRBJ2-3
ASSFSPSTDTQY
>TRBV28|TRBJ2-3
ASLQVASTDTQY
>TRBV2|TRBJ2-7
ASRQDRGGSYEQY
>TRBV4-3|TRBJ2-1
ASSQGTFGSYNEQF
>TRBV28|TRBJ2-1
ASRTGTGRNEQF
>TRBV10-3|TRBJ2-7
AISVSGQGSNEQY
>TRBV18|TRBJ1-4
ASSPGQGYEKLF
>TRBV12-3/TRBV12-4|TRBJ1-2
ASSLDYGGYT
>TRBV7-2|TRBJ2-5
ASSFQGGKGETQY
>TRBV3-1|TRBJ1-2
ASSQDGRLHGYT
>TRBV6-2/TRBV6-3|TRBJ1-1
ASIQPPGGEAF
>TRBV11-2|TRBJ2-1
ASSQNVGEQF
>TRBV5-1|TRBJ2-7
ASSSQTGEVEQY
>TRBV15|TRBJ1-1
ATSPPNRGTEAF